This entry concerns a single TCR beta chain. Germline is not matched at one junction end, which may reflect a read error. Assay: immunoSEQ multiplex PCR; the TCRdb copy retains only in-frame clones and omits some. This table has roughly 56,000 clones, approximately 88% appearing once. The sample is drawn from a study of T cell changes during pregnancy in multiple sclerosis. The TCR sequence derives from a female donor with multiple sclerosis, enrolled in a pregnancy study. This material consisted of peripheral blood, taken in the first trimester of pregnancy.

CDR3 DNA sequence: TGTGCTAGCAGCCTAACCGGGACTAGCGGAGAAGAGCAGTACTTC. Translation: CASSLTGTSGEEQYF. The chain employs TRBV7-7 and TRBJ2-7, with 11 bases fitting TRBD2. Germline V lookup: CDR1 SSHAT, CDR2 FNYEAQ (reference sequence). This CDR3 region has 15 residues.